The 3 T cell receptor beta chains presented below share a single source sample, sequenced in a study of control samples from healthy donors and cancer patients. The data were produced by immunoSEQ multiplex PCR, yet TCRdb's version contains in-frame clones alone and is incomplete. The top ten hold 15% to 20% of the sample, which has fewer than 110,000 clones, around 89% seen once. The material sequenced was PBMCs. The receptors stem from a man in his 60s with lung cancer.

The gene calls are TRBV14 and TRBJ1-2; perhaps TRBD1 as D (5 bases). With 1 base removed from V and 7 bases from J, the gap between germline ends came to 10 bases. In germline, CDR1 is SGHDN, CDR2 FVKESK. The CDR3 consists of 13 residues. CDR3 nucleotides: TGTGCCAGCAGCCAAGCAGGGAGAAGTGGCTACACCTTC. The encoded protein is CASSQAGRSGYTF.

The chain has TRBV7-2 and TRBJ2-1; D gene unclear. The CDR3 length is 13 residues. Trimming left V 5 bases short and J 10 bases short, with 15 bases between. The germline CDR1 and CDR2 sequences are SGHTA and FQGNSA. The CDR3 reads CASSPEGFTEQFF. CDR3 DNA: TGTGCCAGCAGCCCCGAAGGATTCACAGAGCAGTTCTTC.

V usage is TRBV9 and J usage is TRBJ2-3; 12 nucleotides align to TRBD2. V lost 3 bases, J lost 2 bases, and 4 bases stayed unmatched. Germline CDR1 SGDLS, CDR2 YYNGEE. CDR3 length: 16 amino acids. CDR3 DNA sequence: TGTGCCAGCAGCGAACTAGCGGGGGGTTACACAGATACGCAGTATTTT. This sequence encodes CASSELAGGYTDTQYF.